This T cell receptor (beta chain) was observed in a study of blood T cell repertoires in COVID-19. Assay: immunoSEQ multiplex PCR; the TCRdb copy retains only in-frame clones and omits some. The table has roughly 100,000 clones, approximately 80% seen once; the top ten hold 2.5% to 3.5%. Sequenced material: peripheral blood. The TCR originated in a woman older than 75 with active or convalescent COVID-19.

CDR3 sequence reads: CASSLGTGDNSPLHF. The CDR3 region has the DNA TGTGCCAGCAGCTTAGGGACAGGGGATAATTCACCCCTCCACTTT. The chain uses TRBV7-3 and TRBJ1-6; 10 positions match TRBD1. CDR1 SGHTA and CDR2 FQGTGA come from the germline V gene. V gave up 2 bases and J gave up 5 bases; unmatched junction bases: 0. CDR3 length: 15 amino acids.